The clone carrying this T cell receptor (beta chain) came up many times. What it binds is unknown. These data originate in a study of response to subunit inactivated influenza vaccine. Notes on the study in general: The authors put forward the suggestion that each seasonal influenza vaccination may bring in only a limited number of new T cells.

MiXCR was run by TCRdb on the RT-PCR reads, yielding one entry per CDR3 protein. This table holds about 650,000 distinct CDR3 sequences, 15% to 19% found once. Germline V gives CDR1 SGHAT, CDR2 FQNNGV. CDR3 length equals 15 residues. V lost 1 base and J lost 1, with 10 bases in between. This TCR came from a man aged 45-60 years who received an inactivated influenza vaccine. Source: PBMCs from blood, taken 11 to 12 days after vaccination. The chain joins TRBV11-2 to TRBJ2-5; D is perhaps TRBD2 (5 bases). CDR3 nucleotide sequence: TGTGCCAGCAGCTTAGTCCTAGCATCCCAAGAGACCCAGTACTTC. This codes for CASSLVLASQETQYF.